A selection of T cell receptor beta chains follows, all from one sample in a study of T cells in Graves' hyperthyroidism and ophthalmopathy. TCRdb re-called the multiplex PCR reads with MiXCR, one entry per CDR3 protein. Among roughly 250,000 distinct CDR3 sequences listed, approximately 23% were seen once. Input material: blood. The receptor source for this set is a young man with Graves' ophthalmopathy. The CDR3 runs from the conserved cysteine through the conserved F or W. D genes are given only for firm matches. Where a row states a size, it is once, few, many or the class of an expanded clone; other rows omit it.

NA,many,TRBJ2-7,14,TRBV3-1,TGTGCCAGCAGCCTGCGTGGGGGCAACTACGAGCAGTACTTC,CASSLRGGNYEQYF
TRBD2,few,TRBJ2-2,16,TRBV20-1,TGCAGTGCTACGGGACTAGCGTACGCGAACACCGGGGAGCTGTTTTTT,CSATGLAYANTGELFF
NA,many,TRBJ2-3,14,TRBV7-6,TGTGCCAGCAGCCCCATTAGCGGAACAGATACGCAGTATTTT,CASSPISGTDTQYF
NA,NA,TRBJ2-7,15,TRBV28,TGTGCCGGAACAGCTGAGCTACTAGCAATCCACGAGCAGTACTTC,CAGTAELLAIHEQYF
TRBD1,few,TRBJ1-2,15,TRBV6-1,TGTGCCAGCAGGGCCTTACCGGGACAGCTCTATGGCTACACCTTC,CASRALPGQLYGYTF
NA,few,TRBJ2-5,15,TRBV20-1,TGCAGTGCTAGTAGGTCAGGGTCGTACCAAGAGACCCAGTACTTC,CSASRSGSYQETQYF
TRBD1,many,TRBJ2-5,13,TRBV2,TGTGCCAGCGGGACAGGGTACCAAGAGACCCAGTACTTC,CASGTGYQETQYF
NA,NA,TRBJ2-3,13,TRBV4-1,TGCGCCAGCAGCAGGGGGGGCACAGATACGCAGTATTTT,CASSRGGTDTQYF
TRBD2,NA,TRBJ2-5,14,TRBV28,TGTGCCAGCAGTTGGGGGCGGGGGGTGAAGACCCAGTACTTC,CASSWGRGVKTQYF
NA,NA,TRBJ2-7,15,TRBV7-8,TGTGCCAGCAGCTTAGAAGGGGTTAAGCGGAACGAGCAGTACTTC,CASSLEGVKRNEQYF
NA,many,TRBJ2-7,13,TRBV12-5,TGTGCTAGTGGTGGGGACCTCTCCTACGAGCAGTACTTC,CASGGDLSYEQYF
NA,few,TRBJ2-7,15,TRBV3-1,TGTGCCAGCAGCGACACAGGGAGTCTCTCCTACGAGCAGTACTTC,CASSDTGSLSYEQYF
NA,NA,TRBJ1-6,15,TRBV4-1,TGCGCCAGCAGCCAAGACGGGGAGATGATTTCACCCCTCCACTTT,CASSQDGEMISPLHF
NA,NA,TRBJ2-1,12,TRBV5-1,TGCGCCAGCAGCTTGCTTGTGAGCGAGCAGTTCTTC,CASSLLVSEQFF
NA,few,TRBJ2-2,12,TRBV12-3/TRBV12-4,TGTGCCAGCAGTTATGACACCGGGGAGCTGTTTTTT,CASSYDTGELFF
NA,NA,TRBJ2-2,17,TRBV7-3,TGTGCCAGCAGCCCGATACCGGGACCGATGAACACCGGGGAGCTGTTTTTT,CASSPIPGPMNTGELFF
TRBD1,many,TRBJ1-6,16,TRBV6-1,TGTGCCAGCAGACTACAGGGGAGCTCCTATAATTCACCCCTCCACTTT,CASRLQGSSYNSPLHF
NA,many,TRBJ1-1,13,TRBV28,TGTGCCAGCAATGGACAGAGGAACACTGAAGCTTTCTTT,CASNGQRNTEAFF
NA,few,TRBJ1-5,15,TRBV27,TGTGCCAGCAGTTTGATCCACTCCAGCAATCAGCCCCAGCATTTT,CASSLIHSSNQPQHF
NA,NA,TRBJ2-2,14,TRBV12-3/TRBV12-4,TGTGCCAGCAGTTCGGGACTCCGCACCGGGGAGCTGTTTTTT,CASSSGLRTGELFF
NA,NA,TRBJ2-1,17,TRBV19,TGTGCCAGTAGTATAGATCCCGCGGCTCACTCCTACAATGAGCAGTTCTTC,CASSIDPAAHSYNEQFF
TRBD2,few,TRBJ2-7,15,TRBV12-3/TRBV12-4,TGTGCCAGCAGTTTAAAGGTTAGCGGGACCTACGAGCAGTACTTC,CASSLKVSGTYEQYF
NA,many,TRBJ2-1,15,TRBV2,TGTGCCAGCAGGTTGACTTCGAGTCCCTACAATGAGCAGTTCTTC,CASRLTSSPYNEQFF
TRBD2,many,TRBJ2-1,15,TRBV11-2,TGTGCCAGCAGCTTGGGACTAGCCCAAAGGGGTGAGCAGTTCTTC,CASSLGLAQRGEQFF
NA,NA,TRBJ1-2,15,TRBV3-1,TGCGCCAGCAGCCAAGAAACCGTCGCTAACTATGGCTACACCTTC,CASSQETVANYGYTF
TRBD1,NA,TRBJ1-4,13,TRBV20-1,TGCAGTGCCCTGACAGGGAGTAATGAAAAACTGTTTTTT,CSALTGSNEKLFF
NA,many,TRBJ2-3,12,TRBV12-3/TRBV12-4,TGTGCCAGCAGTTTAGGGGGAGATACGCAGTATTTT,CASSLGGDTQYF
NA,many,TRBJ2-1,12,TRBV11-1,TGTGCCAGCCTTGGCATCTACAATGAGCAGTTCTTC,CASLGIYNEQFF
TRBD2,NA,TRBJ2-7,12,TRBV20-1,TGCAGTGCCCTAGCGGGAGAGCGCGAGCAGTACTTC,CSALAGEREQYF
NA,few,TRBJ2-1,15,TRBV24-1,TGTGCCACGGGGTCTCAGGGTTCCCTTTACAATGAGCAGTTCTTC,CATGSQGSLYNEQFF
TRBD2,few,TRBJ2-7,14,TRBV9,TGTGCCAGCAGTGGACTAGCGGGAAAGCTCGAGCAGTACTTC,CASSGLAGKLEQYF
TRBD1,NA,TRBJ1-2,15,TRBV19,TGTGCCAGTAGTTTATACAGGGGGCGCTTGGGTGGCTACACCTTC,CASSLYRGRLGGYTF
NA,few,TRBJ2-3,14,TRBV28,TGTGCCAGCAGTTTACCCCCAGCCATAGATACGCAGTATTTT,CASSLPPAIDTQYF
NA,many,TRBJ2-1,15,TRBV20-1,TGCAGTGCTAGAGATTCAACCAGGGGGGGCAATGAGCAGTTCTTC,CSARDSTRGGNEQFF
TRBD2,few,TRBJ2-1,16,TRBV28,TGTGCCAGCAGTCCCGTCGACGGGGGGTCCTACAATGAGCAGTTCTTC,CASSPVDGGSYNEQFF
TRBD1,NA,TRBJ1-1,15,TRBV20-1,TGCAGTGCTAGCTCAGGGGGTGCTTTGAACACTGAAGCTTTCTTT,CSASSGGALNTEAFF
NA,NA,TRBJ2-4,13,TRBV12-3/TRBV12-4,TGTGCCAGCACCGGCAGGGCCAAAAACATTCAGTACTTC,CASTGRAKNIQYF
NA,NA,TRBJ2-1,15,TRBV19,TGTGCCAGTAGTACCGGGACCAGCTCCTACAATGAGCAGTTCTTC,CASSTGTSSYNEQFF
NA,once,TRBJ1-3,16,TRBV6-2/TRBV6-3,TGTGCCAGCAGTTACGGCGGAATATTACCCGGAAACACCATATATTTT,CASSYGGILPGNTIYF
TRBD1,NA,TRBJ2-1,15,TRBV7-9,TGTGCCAGCAGCTTAATGGGACAGCGTAACAATGAGCAGTTCTTC,CASSLMGQRNNEQFF
NA,NA,TRBJ1-1,18,TRBV11-3,TGTGCCAGCAGCTTCGCAGGCAGGTCTGAGGAACGGGGCACTGAAGCTTTCTTT,CASSFAGRSEERGTEAFF
NA,NA,TRBJ1-4,12,TRBV6-1,TGTGCCAGCAGGTTGAAAAATGAAAAACTGTTTTTT,CASRLKNEKLFF
NA,many,TRBJ1-2,12,TRBV6-1,TGTGCCAGCAGGGGTATTAACTATGGCTACACCTTC,CASRGINYGYTF
TRBD2,NA,TRBJ2-3,15,TRBV6-1,TGTGCCAGCAGTGGACCCACTAGCGCGACAGATACGCAGTATTTT,CASSGPTSATDTQYF
NA,few,TRBJ1-1,14,TRBV28,TGTGCCATCCGTCCCTTGACAGGGAACACTGAAGCTTTCTTT,CAIRPLTGNTEAFF
NA,many,TRBJ1-6,15,TRBV27,TGTGCCAGCAGTTGGGTTCAGGGCCATAATTCACCCCTCCACTTT,CASSWVQGHNSPLHF
TRBD2,few,TRBJ2-1,17,TRBV11-2,TGTGCCAGCAGCGCACGGACTAGCGGGCAATCCTACAATGAGCAGTTCTTC,CASSARTSGQSYNEQFF
NA,few,TRBJ1-1,14,TRBV12-3/TRBV12-4,TGTGCCAGCACCCCTGGACAGATTAACACTGAAGCTTTCTTT,CASTPGQINTEAFF
TRBD1,NA,TRBJ1-3,17,TRBV28,TGTGCCAGCAGGTCCCCGGGACAGGCCAGGGGTTGGAACACCATATATTTT,CASRSPGQARGWNTIYF
NA,many,TRBJ1-3,17,TRBV5-1,TGCGCCAGCAGCTTGAGGTCTACGGCTTACTCTGGAAACACCATATATTTT,CASSLRSTAYSGNTIYF
NA,NA,TRBJ1-2,15,TRBV28,TGTGCCAGCAGCCTTAATTCACGACGGGGCTATGGCTACACCTTC,CASSLNSRRGYGYTF
NA,NA,TRBJ2-7,15,TRBV10-3,TGTGCCATCAGTGAGTCTGGCAGGGCCTCCTACGAGCAGTACTTC,CAISESGRASYEQYF
TRBD1,NA,TRBJ1-2,16,TRBV27,TGTGCCAGCAGTTTTCAGGGGGCACCCCTAAACTATGGCTACACCTTC,CASSFQGAPLNYGYTF
NA,many,TRBJ2-7,15,TRBV7-6,TGTGCCAGCAGCTTATCCGGCGCGGCCTCCTACGAGCAGTACTTC,CASSLSGAASYEQYF
TRBD2,NA,TRBJ2-1,20,TRBV5-1,TGCGCCAGCAGCATTCCCCCGGGACTAGCGGGAGGAAATGGCGGGGATGAGCAGTTCTTC,CASSIPPGLAGGNGGDEQFF
TRBD2,few,TRBJ2-7,15,TRBV14,TGTGCCAGCAGCCGAGCGGGAGGAGTAGGCTACGAGCAGTACTTC,CASSRAGGVGYEQYF
TRBD2,NA,TRBJ2-7,15,TRBV4-1,TGTGCCAGCAGCCAAGACGGCGGGAGTTGGTACGAGCAGTACTTC,CASSQDGGSWYEQYF